This T cell receptor (beta chain) was profiled in a study of cytomegalovirus exposure and HLA in healthy donors (TCRdb year 2017). Looking at the study overall: An earlier analysis of some 600 of the donors reported 276 Gb of sequence data and 90 million to 120 million unique TCR beta sequences obtained from roughly 180 million T cells. Donor age, sex, ethnicity and CMV serostatus were compiled together with the repertoire data. An early release that covered approximately 600 HLA-typed donors contained approximately 300 gigabases of sequencing data and around 80 million unique TCR sequences. The study aimed to test whether signatures of past pathogen exposure could be identified by cataloging public T cell receptors. Genome-wide SNP genotypes for about three fifths of the roughly 670 donors were used in a later genetic analysis, which treated that subset as a discovery cohort. Among several hundred genotyped donors of the cohort, an average of roughly 230,000 unique TCR beta nucleotide sequences was sequenced per donor, of which about 18% were non-productive. An earlier analysis of roughly 580 of the donors used high-throughput TCR beta sequencing to judge whether each TCR beta V gene segment behaved as functional or pseudogenic. HLA typing covered class I and class II loci at four-digit resolution. The study used immunosequencing to profile the T cell repertoires of about 670 subjects and linked those repertoires to cytomegalovirus serostatus. The genetic ancestry cluster associated with self-reported Caucasian donors included approximately 85% of the approximately 410 genotyped donors. Along with the approximately 700-subject first cohort, a separate validation cohort of over a hundred different subjects was used. A later analysis re-examined previously published TCR beta repertoires from about 670 donors and added high-resolution HLA genotyping to investigate patterns of TCR occurrence. Because of strong linkage in the cohort, roughly five DR-DQ haplotypes were treated as single units for association and clustering. Rather than drawing on any new phenotypic data, the later analysis identified candidate immune exposures from TCR beta sequences and the way those sequences occurred across donors. Typing coverage differed by locus: A, B, C, DRB1 and DQB1 were typed in roughly 620-640 donors, DQA1 in 500 to 550, DPA1 in around 580, and DPB1 in 400 to 490. All discovery cohort repertoires had been generated on a single sequencing platform. High-throughput TCR immunosequencing, statistical association of individual TCRs with disease status, and machine learning were combined to predict cytomegalovirus infection status. What the work shows at the level of the full study, not this receptor alone: HLA typing was unavailable for some donors at each locus, so association tests used only the typed subset. Because the 87-base-pair reads could not distinguish some IMGT-functional V segments, including TRBV6-2 and TRBV6-3, those segments were excluded. In a later genetic analysis, a missense DCLRE1C variant was associated with V-gene and J-gene trimming of TCR beta chains, and the association was replicated in an independent cohort. Sequencing depth was assumed to be roughly uniform across donors in the presence/absence analyses, though that assumption may not hold. In a later genetic analysis, fewer N-insertions in productive TCRs were reported among donors in an Asian-associated ancestry cluster than the approximately 710-donor mean. A group of highly shared sequence variants was considered likely to be a technical artifact of the sequencing pipeline. Three of the identified cytomegalovirus-associated TCR beta chains were confirmed in vitro to be specific for cytomegalovirus antigens. In a later analysis, HLA-associated TCR beta chains were found to be more clonally expanded and to have lower generation probabilities than equally common non-associated chains. A further reported finding was that TCR beta sequences accurately predicted the HLA-A and HLA-B alleles for most subjects in the first cohort. Specific HLA alleles were associated with roughly 16,000 TCR beta sequences at a false discovery rate of 0.05 in a later analysis. Most TCR sequences were seen in very few donors, while some public TCRs were found in many individuals. Immune exposure information for the cohort was limited to CMV serostatus. Because counts were too low, roughly 16 rarely observed V segments, including chromosome 9 orphons, were excluded from the earlier analysis of several hundred of the donors. Broadly in line with IMGT annotations, most TCR beta V segments showed up in productive rearrangements about 87% or about 30% of the time in an earlier analysis of about 500 of the donors. The cohort was sequenced for TCR beta chains only, and without alpha or paired-chain data the features that could be detected were limited. According to a later analysis, parvovirus B19, influenza, CMV and Epstein-Barr virus appeared linked to several top co-occurrence clusters. Cytomegalovirus status was reported to be diagnosed by the classifier with high specificity and sensitivity in both the original and validation cohorts. Correlated functional status among segregating V segments might reflect linkage disequilibrium, but an unknown experimental factor could not be ruled out. According to a later analysis, TCR association rates differed among HLA loci, with DRB1 alleles showing the most associated TCRs and HLA-C alleles showing the fewest. A later analysis found that most CMV-associated TCR beta chains appeared HLA-restricted, with HLA associations seemingly driven largely by CMV exposure. The authors suggested that the approach could potentially be extended to other disease states and immunological phenotypes. Assigning TCR associations to individual alleles was difficult when HLA alleles, especially DR and DQ, strongly co-occurred. The study gave a list of about 150 TCR beta chains associated with cytomegalovirus.

The cohort comprised fewer than 700 healthy bone marrow donors. At the time of sampling, all cohort members were nominally healthy, though unrecorded immune exposures were likely present. The donor tested CMV seronegative and was one of the 352 seronegative cohort members. A peripheral blood sample was collected from each donor, and TCR beta sequencing was performed on peripheral blood mononuclear cells. Genomic DNA extraction from the blood cell samples was performed with the Qiagen DNeasy Blood Extraction Kit. Libraries were made using the immunoSEQ multiplex PCR assay. The multiplex PCR relied on a mix of 60 forward primers for TCR Vbeta segments and 13 reverse primers for TCR Jbeta segments. A multiplex PCR assay on genomic DNA amplified the CDR3 region of rearranged TCR beta genes. Amplified TCR beta libraries were sequenced as 87-base-pair reads on the Illumina HiSeq System. The study's processing was this. Across the 600 to 700 repertoires, a later analysis counted about 81 million unique TCR beta chains, 9 million to 14 million of which were shared by at least two donors. Raw reads were error-corrected and collapsed into unique sequences by a nearest-neighbor algorithm in which closely related sequences were merged to remove PCR and sequencing errors. CDR3 sequences were aligned to IMGT reference sequences to assign V, D and J gene segments. For a sequence to be retained, at least a six-nucleotide match to both a V gene segment and a J gene segment was required. Rearrangements were called productive when the CDR3 lacked stop codons and stayed in frame with V and J; all others were non-productive. Following IMGT convention, CDR3 was defined as the stretch from the second conserved V-encoded cysteine to the conserved J-encoded phenylalanine. In an earlier analysis of more than 550 of the donors, sequences lacking an unambiguous match to a single V gene segment were excluded. An earlier analysis of about 590 of the donors classified V segments as functional when productive rearrangements were above 56.7% and as segregating when the standard deviation between donors was above 5%. A statistical classification framework was built for diagnosing cytomegalovirus status from the catalog of TCR beta chain sequences. In a later analysis, V and J genes were assigned by comparing TCR nucleotide sequences against IMGT/GENE-DB human TR gene sequences. The TCRdist pipeline was used in a later analysis to assign CDR3 sequences and most-parsimonious VDJ recombination scenarios. A later analysis defined each TCR beta chain by its CDR3 amino acid sequence plus V-gene family, and excluded reads lacking a unique V-gene family. As a way to deal with suspected cross-contamination and a sequencing artifact, a later analysis dropped approximately 570 nucleotide sequences that were highly shared and had low generation probability. In a later analysis, a clonal expansion index was calculated for each public chain from normalized within-repertoire ranks of inferred template counts. In a later analysis, generation probabilities were computed using a VDJ recombination model fitted to out-of-frame rearrangements, and the results were checked against IGoR. Hypergeometric tests were used in a later analysis to score TCR-TCR, TCR-HLA and TCR-CMV co-occurrence, with a repertoire-size bias correction applied to the TCR pairs. In a later analysis, false discovery rates were estimated by permuting HLA or CMV assignments 20 times. A later analysis grouped co-occurring TCRs with DBSCAN, adding TCRdist sequence similarity when clustering within HLA-allele-positive subsets. Repertoires with fewer than 30,000 or more than 120,000 public chains were left out of co-occurrence clustering, as were five repertoires with anomalous nucleotide sharing. Sourced from immuneACCESS, this table was stored by TCRdb with only in-frame sequences that have V and J called. A share of the clones is absent; for the studies checked, an unresolved V gene accounts for under half, and the remainder has no known explanation. The DNA was the basis for D and trimming; V, J and clone size are from that table. The sample table holds around 160,000 clones, of which approximately 62% were seen once. The ten largest clones capture approximately 1.5% of the sample.

As for this clone: Its antigen is not yet known. Base qualities were left out, and no much larger clone turns up one base away.

The CDR3 runs 13 residues from the cysteine to the phenylalanine. Only CDR3 DNA is held: 39 bases, read in frame from base 1. CDR1 and CDR2, per the germline V gene, are SGHRS and YFSETQ. Germline trimming amounts to 2 bases on V and 4 bases on J, with 2 as the count of junction bases outside the gene matches. Sequencing used PBMCs. The receptor's source is a man aged 50 to 60 in good health and CMV-seronegative. The rearrangement joined TRBV5-1 to TRBJ1-1; TRBD1 agrees with 7 junctional bases. The encoded CDR3 is CASSFDRVTEAFF. Read as DNA, the sequence is TGCGCCAGCAGCTTTGACAGGGTCACTGAAGCTTTCTTT.